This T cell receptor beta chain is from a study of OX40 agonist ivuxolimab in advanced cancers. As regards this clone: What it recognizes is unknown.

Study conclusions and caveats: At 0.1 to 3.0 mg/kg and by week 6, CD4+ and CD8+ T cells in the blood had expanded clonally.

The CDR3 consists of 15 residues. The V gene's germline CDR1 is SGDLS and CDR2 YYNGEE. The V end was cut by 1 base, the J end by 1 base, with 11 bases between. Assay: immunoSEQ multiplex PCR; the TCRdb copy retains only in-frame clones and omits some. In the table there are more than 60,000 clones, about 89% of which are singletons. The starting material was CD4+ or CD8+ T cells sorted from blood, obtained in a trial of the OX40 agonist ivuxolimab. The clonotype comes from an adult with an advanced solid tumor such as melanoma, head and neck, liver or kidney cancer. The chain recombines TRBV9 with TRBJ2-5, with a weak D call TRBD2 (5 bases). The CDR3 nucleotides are TGTGCCAGCAGCGTAAGTCCGAGCGGCCAAGAGACCCAGTACTTC. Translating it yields CASSVSPSGQETQYF.